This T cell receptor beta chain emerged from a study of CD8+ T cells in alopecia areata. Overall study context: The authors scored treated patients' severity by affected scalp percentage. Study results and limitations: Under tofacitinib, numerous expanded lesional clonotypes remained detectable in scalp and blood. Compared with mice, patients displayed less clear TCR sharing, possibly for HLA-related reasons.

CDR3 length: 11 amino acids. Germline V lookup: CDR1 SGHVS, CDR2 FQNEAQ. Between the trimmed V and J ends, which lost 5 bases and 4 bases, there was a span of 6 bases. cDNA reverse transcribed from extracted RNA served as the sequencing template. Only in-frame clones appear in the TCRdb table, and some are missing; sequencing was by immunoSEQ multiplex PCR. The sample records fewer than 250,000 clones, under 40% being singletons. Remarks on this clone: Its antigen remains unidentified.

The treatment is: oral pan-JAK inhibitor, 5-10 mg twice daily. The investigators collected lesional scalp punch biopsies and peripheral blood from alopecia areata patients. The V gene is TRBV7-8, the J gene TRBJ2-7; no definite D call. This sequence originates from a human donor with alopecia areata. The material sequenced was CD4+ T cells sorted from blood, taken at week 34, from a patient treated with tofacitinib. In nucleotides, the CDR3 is TGTGCCAGCAGCGTGGAATACGAGCAGTACTTC. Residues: CASSVEYEQYF.